This T cell receptor (beta chain) was profiled in a study of T-cell reconstitution after alpha-beta-depleted transplantation in children. Germline trimming cut 3 bases from V and 7 bases from J; bases unmatched to any gene: 8. The CDR3 length is 16 residues. Study-wide results and limits: Approximately two months post-transplant, alpha-beta T cells reportedly originated from several hundred expanded graft clones. From newly produced T cells came most of the T-cell counts and diversity one year after transplant. For some patients, TCRbeta diversity was high at day 60 because of recipient T cells and thymic progenitors that survived.

Unique molecular identifiers were incorporated during preparation of the TCRbeta library. One entry per CDR3 protein results from TCRdb running MiXCR on the PCR reads. The data hold about 540,000 distinct CDR3 sequences, with 25% to 30% observed a single time. A remark on this clonotype: The antigen remains unidentified.

The chain recombines TRBV12-3 or TRBV12-4 with TRBJ2-3, with TRBD2 matching over 12 bases. This TCR was recovered from a boy under two years old with Wiskott-Aldrich syndrome, due to receive a stem cell transplant. The sequenced sample was PBMCs, obtained before TCRalphabeta/CD19-depleted stem cell transplant. Written as DNA, the CDR3 is TGTGCCAGCAGTTTTGCTAGCGGGAGGGCCCAGAATACGCAGTATTTT. It encodes CASSFASGRAQNTQYF.